This T cell receptor beta chain emerged from a study of cytomegalovirus exposure and HLA in healthy donors. There are 14 residues in the CDR3. Losses at the gene ends were 3 bases for V and 5 bases for J; bases not matched to a gene: 7. From germline, CDR1 is MGHRA and CDR2 YSYEKL. General observations from the study: Apart from CMV serostatus, no immune exposure information was available. Across HLA loci, a later analysis found differing TCR association rates, with DRB1 most and HLA-C fewest.

In the PCR, 60 Vbeta and 13 Jbeta primers were used. Repertoires were generated with immunoSEQ multiplex PCR, while TCRdb's copy carries only in-frame clones and drops some. The top ten clones hold 7.7% of a sample with some 96,000 clones, roughly 80% of them seen once. This clone was detected once. Its antigen remains unknown. The sample comprised PBMCs. The rearrangement joins TRBV4-1 to TRBJ2-7; 7 bases are shared with TRBD1. The source is a female donor in good health and CMV-seronegative. In DNA, the CDR3 is TGCGCCAGCAGCCACACTCGACAGGGCCACGAGCAGTACTTC. The encoded protein is CASSHTRQGHEQYF.